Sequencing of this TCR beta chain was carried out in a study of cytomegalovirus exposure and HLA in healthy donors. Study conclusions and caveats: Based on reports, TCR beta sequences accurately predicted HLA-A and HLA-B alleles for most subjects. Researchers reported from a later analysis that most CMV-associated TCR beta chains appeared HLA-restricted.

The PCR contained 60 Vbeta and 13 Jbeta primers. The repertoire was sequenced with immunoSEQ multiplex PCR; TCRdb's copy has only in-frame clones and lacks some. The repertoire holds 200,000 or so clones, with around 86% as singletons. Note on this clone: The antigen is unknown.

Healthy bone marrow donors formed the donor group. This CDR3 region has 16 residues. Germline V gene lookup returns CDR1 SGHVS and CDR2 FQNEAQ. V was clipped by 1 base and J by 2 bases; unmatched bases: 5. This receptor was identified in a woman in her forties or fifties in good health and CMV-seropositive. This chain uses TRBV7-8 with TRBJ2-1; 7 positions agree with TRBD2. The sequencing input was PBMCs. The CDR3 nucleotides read TGTGCCAGCAGCTTAGATAGCAGCGGGGCCTACAATGAGCAGTTCTTC. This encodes CASSLDSSGAYNEQFF.